The clone carrying this TCR beta chain was recorded many times. Per sequencing run, 15-18 subjects together gave over 170 million TCR-beta sequences. TCRdb re-called the 5' RACE reads with MiXCR, one entry per CDR3 protein. The sample contains about 46,000 distinct CDR3 sequences, about 1.8% of which appear only once. The sample belongs to a study of neurological immune-mediated disorders. Germline loops: CDR1 ENHRY, CDR2 SYGVKD. CDR3 length: 14 residues. The germline V and J ends were trimmed by 4 bases and 3 bases, with 9 bases remaining between them. The study built unsorted libraries from 2 million PBMCs kept at -80 C.

Sequencing was performed on PBMCs. The genes are TRBV10-3 and TRBJ1-4, with D unclear. This TCR was recovered from a woman between 35 and 50 years old with multiple sclerosis. The CDR3 spells CAISGSQANEKLFF. Written as DNA, the CDR3 is TGTGCCATCAGTGGGAGCCAGGCTAATGAAAAACTGTTTTTT.